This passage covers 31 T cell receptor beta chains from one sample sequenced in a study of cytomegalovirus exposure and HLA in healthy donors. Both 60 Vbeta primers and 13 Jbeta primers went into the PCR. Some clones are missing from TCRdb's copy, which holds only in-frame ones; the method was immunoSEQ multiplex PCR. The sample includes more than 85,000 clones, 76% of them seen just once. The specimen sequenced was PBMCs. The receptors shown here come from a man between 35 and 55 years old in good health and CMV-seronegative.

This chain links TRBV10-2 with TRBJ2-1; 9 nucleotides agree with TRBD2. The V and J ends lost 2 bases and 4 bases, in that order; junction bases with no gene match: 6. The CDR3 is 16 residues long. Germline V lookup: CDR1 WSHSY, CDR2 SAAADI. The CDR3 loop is CASSEISGSAYNEQFF. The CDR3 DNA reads TGCGCCAGCAGTGAGATTAGCGGGAGTGCTTACAATGAGCAGTTCTTC.

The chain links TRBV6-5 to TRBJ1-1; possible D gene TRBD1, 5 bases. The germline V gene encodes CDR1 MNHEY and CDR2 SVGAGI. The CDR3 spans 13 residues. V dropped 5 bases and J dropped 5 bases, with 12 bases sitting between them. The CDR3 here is CASSRGKETEAFF. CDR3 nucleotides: TGTGCCAGCAGTAGGGGTAAAGAAACTGAAGCTTTCTTT.

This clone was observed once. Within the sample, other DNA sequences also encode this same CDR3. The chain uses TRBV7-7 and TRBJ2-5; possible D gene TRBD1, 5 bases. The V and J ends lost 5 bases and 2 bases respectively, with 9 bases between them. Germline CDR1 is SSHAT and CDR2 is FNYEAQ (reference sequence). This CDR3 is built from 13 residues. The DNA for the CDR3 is TGTGCCAGCAGCCAAGGACAACAAGAGACCCAGTACTTC. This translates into CASSQGQQETQYF.

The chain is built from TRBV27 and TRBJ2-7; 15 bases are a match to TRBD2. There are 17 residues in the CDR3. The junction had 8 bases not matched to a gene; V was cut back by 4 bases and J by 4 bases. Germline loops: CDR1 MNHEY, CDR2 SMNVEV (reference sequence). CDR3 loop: CASSYAGTSGRSYEQYF. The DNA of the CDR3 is TGTGCCAGCAGTTACGCCGGGACTAGCGGGAGGTCGTACGAGCAGTACTTC.

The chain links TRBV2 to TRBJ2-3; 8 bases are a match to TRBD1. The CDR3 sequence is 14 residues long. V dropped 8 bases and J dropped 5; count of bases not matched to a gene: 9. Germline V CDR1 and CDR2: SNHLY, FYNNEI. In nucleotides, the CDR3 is TGTGCCAGCCCGGGGCAGGGGGCGTTAGATACGCAGTATTTT. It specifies CASPGQGALDTQYF.

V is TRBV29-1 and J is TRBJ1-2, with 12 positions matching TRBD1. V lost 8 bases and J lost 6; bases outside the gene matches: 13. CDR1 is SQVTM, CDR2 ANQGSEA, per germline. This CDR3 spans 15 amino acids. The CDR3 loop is CSLTGGTGGVDGYTF. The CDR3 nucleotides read TGCAGCCTAACAGGGGGGACAGGGGGCGTGGATGGCTACACCTTC.

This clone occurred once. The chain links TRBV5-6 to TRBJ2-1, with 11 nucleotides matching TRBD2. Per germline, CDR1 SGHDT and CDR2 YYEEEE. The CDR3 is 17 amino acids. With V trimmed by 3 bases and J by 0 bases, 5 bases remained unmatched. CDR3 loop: CASSSGTSGFSYNEQFF. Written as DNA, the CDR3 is TGTGCCAGCAGCTCCGGGACTAGCGGTTTCTCCTACAATGAGCAGTTCTTC.

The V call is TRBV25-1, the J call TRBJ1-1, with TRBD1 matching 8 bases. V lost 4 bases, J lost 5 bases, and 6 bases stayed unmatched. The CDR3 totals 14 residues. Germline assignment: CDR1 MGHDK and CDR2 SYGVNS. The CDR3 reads CASSGLTGGTEAFF. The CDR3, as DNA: TGTGCCAGCAGTGGACTCACAGGGGGGACTGAAGCTTTCTTT.

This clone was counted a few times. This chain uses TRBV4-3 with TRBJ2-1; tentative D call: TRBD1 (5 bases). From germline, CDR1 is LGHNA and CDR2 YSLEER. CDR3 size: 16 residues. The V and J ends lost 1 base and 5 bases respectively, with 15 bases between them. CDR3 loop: CASSQVPTVENNEQFF. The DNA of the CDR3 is TGCGCCAGCAGCCAAGTCCCGACAGTTGAAAACAATGAGCAGTTCTTC.

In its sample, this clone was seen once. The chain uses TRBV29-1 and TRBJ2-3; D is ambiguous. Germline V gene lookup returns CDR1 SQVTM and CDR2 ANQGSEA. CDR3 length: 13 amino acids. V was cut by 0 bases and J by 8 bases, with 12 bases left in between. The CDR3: CSVEDHPGGTQYF. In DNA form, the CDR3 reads TGCAGCGTTGAAGATCATCCGGGTGGTACGCAGTATTTT.

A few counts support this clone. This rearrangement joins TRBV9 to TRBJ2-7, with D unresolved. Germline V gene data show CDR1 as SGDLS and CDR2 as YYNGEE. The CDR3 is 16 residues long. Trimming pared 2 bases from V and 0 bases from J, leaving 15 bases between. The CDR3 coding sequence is TGTGCCAGCAGCGTCAACGCGTTGAGTGGCTCCTACGAGCAGTACTTC. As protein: CASSVNALSGSYEQYF.

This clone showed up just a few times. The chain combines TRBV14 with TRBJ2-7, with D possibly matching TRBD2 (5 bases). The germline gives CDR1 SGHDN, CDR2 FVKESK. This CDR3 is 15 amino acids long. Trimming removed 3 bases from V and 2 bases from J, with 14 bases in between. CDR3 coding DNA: TGTGCCAGCAGCCAGGCTTCCTTAGCGCCCTACGAGCAGTACTTC. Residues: CASSQASLAPYEQYF.

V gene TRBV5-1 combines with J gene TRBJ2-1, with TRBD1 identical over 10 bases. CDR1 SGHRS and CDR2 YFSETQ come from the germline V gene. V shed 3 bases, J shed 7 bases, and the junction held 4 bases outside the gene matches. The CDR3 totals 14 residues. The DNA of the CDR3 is TGCGCCAGCAGCTCCTGGACAGGGGGTAATGAGCAGTTCTTC. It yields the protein CASSSWTGGNEQFF.

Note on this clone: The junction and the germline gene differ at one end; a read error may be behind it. CDR3 nucleotide sequence: TGTGCCAGCCGTTATTATGACGAGCAGTACTTC. Amino acids: CASRYYDEQYF. V usage is TRBV6-5 and J usage is TRBJ2-7; D is unresolved. This CDR3 has 11 residues. The germline V gene encodes CDR1 MNHEY and CDR2 SVGAGI.

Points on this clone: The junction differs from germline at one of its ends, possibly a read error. The CDR3 sequence is CASSFFRARGPTSTDMQYF. DNA for the CDR3: TGTGCCAGCAGCTTTTTTCGGGCCCGGGGCCCAACTAGCACAGATATGCAGTATTTT. V is TRBV11-2 and J is TRBJ2-3; weak D call: TRBD2 (6 bases). Germline CDR1 and CDR2: SGHAT and FQNNGV. The CDR3 runs to 19 residues.

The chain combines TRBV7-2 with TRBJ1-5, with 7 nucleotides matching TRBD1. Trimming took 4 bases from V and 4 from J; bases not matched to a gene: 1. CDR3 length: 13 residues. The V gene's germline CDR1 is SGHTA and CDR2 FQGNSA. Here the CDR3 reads CASSWDSNQPQHF. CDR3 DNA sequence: TGTGCCAGCAGCTGGGACAGTAATCAGCCCCAGCATTTT.

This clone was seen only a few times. CDR3 DNA: TGCGCCATCGGGACTAGCGGGAGTTCCTACAATGAGCAGTTCTTC. Translating gives CAIGTSGSSYNEQFF. The rearrangement links TRBV10-2 to TRBJ2-1, with TRBD2 matching 14 bases. The length of the CDR3 is 15 residues. V was clipped by 10 bases and J by 1 base; unmatched bases: 3. CDR1 and CDR2 from the germline V gene are WSHSY and SAAADI.

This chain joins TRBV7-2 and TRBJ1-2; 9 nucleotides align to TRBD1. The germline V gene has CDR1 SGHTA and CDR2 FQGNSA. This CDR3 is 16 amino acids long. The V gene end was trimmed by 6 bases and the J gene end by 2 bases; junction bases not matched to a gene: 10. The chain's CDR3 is CASSQNPGTGNYGYTF. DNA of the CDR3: TGTGCCAGCAGTCAAAACCCTGGGACAGGGAACTATGGCTACACCTTC.

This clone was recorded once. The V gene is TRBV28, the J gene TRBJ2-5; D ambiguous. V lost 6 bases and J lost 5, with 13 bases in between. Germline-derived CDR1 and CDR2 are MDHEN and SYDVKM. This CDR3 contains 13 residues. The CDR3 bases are TGTGCCAGCAGAAGACTTGATGTTGAGACCCAGTACTTC. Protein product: CASRRLDVETQYF.

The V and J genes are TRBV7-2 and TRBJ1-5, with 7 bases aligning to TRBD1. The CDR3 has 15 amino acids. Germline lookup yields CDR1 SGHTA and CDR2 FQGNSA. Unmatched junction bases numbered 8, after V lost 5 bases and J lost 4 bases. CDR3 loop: CASSQQQGTNQPQHF. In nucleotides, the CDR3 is TGTGCCAGCAGCCAACAACAGGGGACGAATCAGCCCCAGCATTTT. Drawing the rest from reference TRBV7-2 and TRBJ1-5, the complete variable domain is GAGVSQSPSNKVTEKGKDVELRCDPISGHTALYWYRQSLGQGLEFLIYFQGNSAPDKSGLPSDRFSAERTGGSVSTLTIQRTQQEDSAVYLCASSQQQGTNQPQHFGDGTRLSIL.

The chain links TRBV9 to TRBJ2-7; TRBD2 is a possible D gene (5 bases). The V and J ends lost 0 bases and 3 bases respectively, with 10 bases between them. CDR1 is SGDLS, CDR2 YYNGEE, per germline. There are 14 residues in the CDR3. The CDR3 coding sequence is TGTGCCAGCAGCGTAGGGCTAGCCAGCTACGAGCAGTACTTC. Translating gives CASSVGLASYEQYF.

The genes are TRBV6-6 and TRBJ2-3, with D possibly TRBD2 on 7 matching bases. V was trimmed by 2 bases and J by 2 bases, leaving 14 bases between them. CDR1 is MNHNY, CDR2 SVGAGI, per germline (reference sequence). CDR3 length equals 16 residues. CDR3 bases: TGTGCCAGCAGTTACAATCGGGGGGCCACCACAGATACGCAGTATTTT. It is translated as CASSYNRGATTDTQYF.

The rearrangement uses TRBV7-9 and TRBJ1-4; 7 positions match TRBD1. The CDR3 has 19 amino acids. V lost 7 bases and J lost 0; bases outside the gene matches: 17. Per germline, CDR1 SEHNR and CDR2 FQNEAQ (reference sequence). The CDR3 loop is CASTTRDSSHTTTNEKLFF. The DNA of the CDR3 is TGTGCCAGCACCACACGGGACAGTAGCCACACCACAACTAATGAAAAACTGTTTTTT. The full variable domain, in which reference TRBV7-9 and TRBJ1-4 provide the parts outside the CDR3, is DTGVSQNPRHKITKRGQNVTFRCDPISEHNRLYWYRQTLGQGPEFLTYFQNEAQLEKSRLLSDRFSAERPKGSFSTLEIQRTEQGDSAMYLCASTTRDSSHTTTNEKLFFGSGTQLSVL.

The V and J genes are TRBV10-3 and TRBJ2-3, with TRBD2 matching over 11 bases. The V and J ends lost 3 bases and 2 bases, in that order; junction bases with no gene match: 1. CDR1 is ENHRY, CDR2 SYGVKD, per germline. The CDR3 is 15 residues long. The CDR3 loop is CAISDSGRATDTQYF. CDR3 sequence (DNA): TGTGCCATCAGTGATAGCGGGAGGGCCACAGATACGCAGTATTTT.

CDR3 protein: CASASGGTPRETQYF. In DNA form, the CDR3 reads TGTGCCAGTGCTAGCGGGGGGACCCCTCGGGAGACCCAGTACTTC. This chain uses TRBV19 with TRBJ2-5, with 11 bases fitting TRBD2. The CDR3 runs to 15 residues. Germline V lookup: CDR1 LNHDA, CDR2 SQIVND (reference sequence). Trimming at V came to 8 bases and at J to 5 bases, leaving 10 bases not matched to a gene.

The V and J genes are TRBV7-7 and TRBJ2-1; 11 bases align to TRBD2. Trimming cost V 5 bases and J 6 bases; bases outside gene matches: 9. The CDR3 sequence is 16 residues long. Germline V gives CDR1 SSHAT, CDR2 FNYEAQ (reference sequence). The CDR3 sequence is CASSPLAGGIANEQFF. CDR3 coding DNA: TGTGCCAGCAGCCCTTTAGCGGGGGGGATTGCCAATGAGCAGTTCTTC.

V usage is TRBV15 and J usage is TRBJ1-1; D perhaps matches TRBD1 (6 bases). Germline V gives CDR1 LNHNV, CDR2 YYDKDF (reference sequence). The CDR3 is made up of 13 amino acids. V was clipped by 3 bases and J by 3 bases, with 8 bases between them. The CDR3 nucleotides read TGTGCCACCAGCAGCAGGGGTTACACTGAAGCTTTCTTT. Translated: CATSSRGYTEAFF.

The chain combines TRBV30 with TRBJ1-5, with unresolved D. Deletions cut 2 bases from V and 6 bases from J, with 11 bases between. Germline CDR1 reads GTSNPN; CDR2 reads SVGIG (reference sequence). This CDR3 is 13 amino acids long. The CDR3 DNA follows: TGTGCCTGGAGTTACCGGGAGTTTCAGCCCCAGCATTTT. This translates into CAWSYREFQPQHF.

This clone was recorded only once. The CDR3 protein is CARDRGSGANVLTF. The CDR3 DNA reads as TGTGCCCGCGATCGAGGGTCCGGGGCCAACGTCCTGACTTTC. The chain carries TRBV7-9 and TRBJ2-6; possibly TRBD2 for D (5 bases). The germline V gene encodes CDR1 SEHNR and CDR2 FQNEAQ (reference sequence). The CDR3 contains 14 residues. The V and J ends lost 11 bases and 4 bases respectively, with 15 bases between them.

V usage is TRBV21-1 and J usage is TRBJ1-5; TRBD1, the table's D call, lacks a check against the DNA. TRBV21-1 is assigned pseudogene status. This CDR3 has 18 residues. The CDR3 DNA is TGTGCCAGCAGCAAAGACAGGCCAGTGTACGAGAGAAATCAGCCCCAGCATTTT. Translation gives CASSKDRPVYERNQPQHF.

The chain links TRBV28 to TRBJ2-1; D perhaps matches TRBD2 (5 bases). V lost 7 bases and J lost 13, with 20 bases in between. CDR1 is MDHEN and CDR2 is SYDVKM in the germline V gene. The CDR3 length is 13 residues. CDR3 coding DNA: TGTGCCAGCACCCCTGGTTTAGGGAGAGCTCAGTTCTTC. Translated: CASTPGLGRAQFF.